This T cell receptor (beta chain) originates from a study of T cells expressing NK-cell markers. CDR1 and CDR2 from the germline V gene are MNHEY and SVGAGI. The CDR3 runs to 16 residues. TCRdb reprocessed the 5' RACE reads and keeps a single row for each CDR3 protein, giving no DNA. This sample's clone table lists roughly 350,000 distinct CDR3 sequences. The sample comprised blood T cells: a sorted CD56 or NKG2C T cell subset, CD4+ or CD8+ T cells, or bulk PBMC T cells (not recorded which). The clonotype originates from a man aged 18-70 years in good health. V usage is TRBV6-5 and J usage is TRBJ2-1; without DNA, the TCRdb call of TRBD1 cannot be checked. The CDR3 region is CASSYAMNRQGSEQFF.